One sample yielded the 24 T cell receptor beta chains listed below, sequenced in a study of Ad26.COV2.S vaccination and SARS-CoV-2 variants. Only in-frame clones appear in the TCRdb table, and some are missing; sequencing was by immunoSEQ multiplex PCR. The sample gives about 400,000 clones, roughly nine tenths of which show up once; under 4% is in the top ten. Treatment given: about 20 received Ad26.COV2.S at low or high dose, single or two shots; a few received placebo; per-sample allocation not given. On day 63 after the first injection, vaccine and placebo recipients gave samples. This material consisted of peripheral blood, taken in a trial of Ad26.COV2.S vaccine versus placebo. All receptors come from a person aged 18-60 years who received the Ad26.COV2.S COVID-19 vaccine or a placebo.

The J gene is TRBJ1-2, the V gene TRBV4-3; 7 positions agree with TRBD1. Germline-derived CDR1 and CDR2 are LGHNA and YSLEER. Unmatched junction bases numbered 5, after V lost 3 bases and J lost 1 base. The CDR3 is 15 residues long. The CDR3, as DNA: TGCGCCAGCAGCCATATGGGACAGCTTAACTATGGCTACACCTTC. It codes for CASSHMGQLNYGYTF.

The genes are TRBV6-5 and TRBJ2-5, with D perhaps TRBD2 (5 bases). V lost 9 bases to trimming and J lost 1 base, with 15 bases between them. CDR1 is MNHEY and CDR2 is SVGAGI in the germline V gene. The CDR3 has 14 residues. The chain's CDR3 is CASGMEEGQETQYF. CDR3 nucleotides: TGTGCCAGTGGTATGGAAGAGGGCCAAGAGACCCAGTACTTC.

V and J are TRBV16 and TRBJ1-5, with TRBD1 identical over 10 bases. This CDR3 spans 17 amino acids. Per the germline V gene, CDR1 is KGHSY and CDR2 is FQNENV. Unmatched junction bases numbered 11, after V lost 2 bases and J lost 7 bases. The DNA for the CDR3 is TGTGCCAGCAGCCAAACGATATTCCGGGACAGGGGACAGCCCCAGCATTTT. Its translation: CASSQTIFRDRGQPQHF.

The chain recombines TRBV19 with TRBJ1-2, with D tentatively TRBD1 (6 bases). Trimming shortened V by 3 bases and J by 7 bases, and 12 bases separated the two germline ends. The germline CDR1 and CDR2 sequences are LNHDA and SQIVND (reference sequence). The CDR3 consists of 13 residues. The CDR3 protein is CASSIRTELGYTF. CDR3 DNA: TGTGCCAGTAGTATTCGGACAGAACTTGGCTACACCTTC.

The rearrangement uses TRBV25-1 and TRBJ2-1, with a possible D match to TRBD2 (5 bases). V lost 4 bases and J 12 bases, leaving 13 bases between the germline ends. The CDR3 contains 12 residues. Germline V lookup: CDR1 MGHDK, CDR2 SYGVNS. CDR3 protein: CASSGDTAGQFF. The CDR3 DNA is TGTGCCAGCAGTGGTGACACCGCGGGGCAGTTCTTC.

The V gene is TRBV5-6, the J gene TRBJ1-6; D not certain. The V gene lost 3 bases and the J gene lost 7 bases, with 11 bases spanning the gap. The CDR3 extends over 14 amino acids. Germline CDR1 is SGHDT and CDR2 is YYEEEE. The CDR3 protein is CASSSTPVNSPLHF. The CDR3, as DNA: TGTGCCAGCAGCTCAACACCAGTAAATTCACCCCTCCACTTT.

CDR3 region: CASSYLRGGTDTQYF. The CDR3 nucleotides are TGTGCCAGCAGTTACTTGAGGGGGGGCACAGATACGCAGTATTTT. This rearrangement joins TRBV6-5 to TRBJ2-3; TRBD1 or TRBD2 may be the D gene (6 bases each). Germline V gene lookup returns CDR1 MNHEY and CDR2 SVGAGI. Trimming removed 1 base at V and 1 base at J, with 9 bases between. The CDR3 sequence is 15 residues long.

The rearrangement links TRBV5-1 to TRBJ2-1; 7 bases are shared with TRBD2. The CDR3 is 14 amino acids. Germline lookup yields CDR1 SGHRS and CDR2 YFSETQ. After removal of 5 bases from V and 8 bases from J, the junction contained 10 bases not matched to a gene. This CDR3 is CASRGLVSSDEQFF. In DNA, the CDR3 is TGCGCCAGCAGAGGACTAGTCTCTTCGGATGAGCAGTTCTTC.

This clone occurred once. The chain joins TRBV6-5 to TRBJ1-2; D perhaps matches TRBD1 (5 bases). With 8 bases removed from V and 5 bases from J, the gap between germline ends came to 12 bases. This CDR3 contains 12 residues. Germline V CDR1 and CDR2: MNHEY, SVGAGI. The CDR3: CASYGTAYGYTF. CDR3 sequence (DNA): TGTGCCAGCTACGGGACGGCATATGGCTACACCTTC.

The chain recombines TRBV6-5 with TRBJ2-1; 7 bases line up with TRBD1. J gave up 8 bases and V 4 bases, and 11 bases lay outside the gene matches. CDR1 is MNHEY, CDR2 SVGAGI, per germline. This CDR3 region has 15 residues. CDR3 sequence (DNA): TGTGCCAGCAGTTCCCCCGGACAGGCAAAATATGAGCAGTTCTTC. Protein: CASSSPGQAKYEQFF.

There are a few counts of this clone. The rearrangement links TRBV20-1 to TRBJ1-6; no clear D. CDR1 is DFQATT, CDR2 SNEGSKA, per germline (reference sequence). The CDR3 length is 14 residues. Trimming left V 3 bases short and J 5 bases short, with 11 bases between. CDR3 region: CSASIGSDNSPLHF. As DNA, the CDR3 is TGCAGTGCTAGTATAGGCAGCGATAATTCACCCCTCCACTTT.

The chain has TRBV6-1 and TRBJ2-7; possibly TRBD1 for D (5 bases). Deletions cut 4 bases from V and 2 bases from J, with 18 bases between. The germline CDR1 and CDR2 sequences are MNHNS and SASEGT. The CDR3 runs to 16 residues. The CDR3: CASSGVLLGRPYEQYF. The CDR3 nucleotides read TGTGCCAGCAGTGGTGTACTCCTGGGGCGCCCCTACGAGCAGTACTTC.

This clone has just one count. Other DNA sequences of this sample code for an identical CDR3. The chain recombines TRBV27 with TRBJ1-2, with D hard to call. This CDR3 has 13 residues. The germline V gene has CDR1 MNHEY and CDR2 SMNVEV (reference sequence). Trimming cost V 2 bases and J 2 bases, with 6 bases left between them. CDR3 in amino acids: CASSLGQNYGYTF. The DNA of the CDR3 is TGTGCCAGCAGTTTAGGTCAGAACTATGGCTACACCTTC.

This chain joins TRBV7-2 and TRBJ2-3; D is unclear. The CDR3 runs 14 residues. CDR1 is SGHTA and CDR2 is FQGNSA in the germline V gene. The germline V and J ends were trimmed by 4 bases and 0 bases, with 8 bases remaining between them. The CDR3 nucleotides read TGTGCCAGCAGCTGGAGCCGAAGCACAGATACGCAGTATTTT. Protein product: CASSWSRSTDTQYF.

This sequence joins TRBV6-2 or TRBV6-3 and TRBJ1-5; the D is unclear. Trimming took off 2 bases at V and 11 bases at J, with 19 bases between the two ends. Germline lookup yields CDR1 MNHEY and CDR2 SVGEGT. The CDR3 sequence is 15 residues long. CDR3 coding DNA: TGTGCCAGCAGTTACGGAGGTTCTTCATCGCCGGCCCAGCATTTT. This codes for CASSYGGSSSPAQHF.

CDR3 coding DNA: TGTGCCAGCAGTTTAAGGCAGGGGGCTGAAAAACTGTTTTTT. Translating it yields CASSLRQGAEKLFF. The V and J genes are TRBV28 and TRBJ1-4; 8 nucleotides line up with TRBD1. V shed 2 bases and J 7 bases; nucleotides not matched to a gene: 3. In germline, CDR1 is MDHEN, CDR2 SYDVKM. This CDR3 spans 14 amino acids.

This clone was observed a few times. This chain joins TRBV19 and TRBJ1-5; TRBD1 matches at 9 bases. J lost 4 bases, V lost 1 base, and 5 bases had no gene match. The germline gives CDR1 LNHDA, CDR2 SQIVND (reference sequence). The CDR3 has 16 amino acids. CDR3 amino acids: CASSIGGTGLNQPQHF. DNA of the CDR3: TGTGCCAGTAGTATAGGTGGGACAGGGCTGAATCAGCCCCAGCATTTT.

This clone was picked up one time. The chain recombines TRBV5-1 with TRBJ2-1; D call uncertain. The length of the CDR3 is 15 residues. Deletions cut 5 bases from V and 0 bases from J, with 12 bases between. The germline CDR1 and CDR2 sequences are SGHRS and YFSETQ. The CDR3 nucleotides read TGCGCCAGCAGTGATCCCGGCGGCTCCTACAATGAGCAGTTCTTC. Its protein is CASSDPGGSYNEQFF.

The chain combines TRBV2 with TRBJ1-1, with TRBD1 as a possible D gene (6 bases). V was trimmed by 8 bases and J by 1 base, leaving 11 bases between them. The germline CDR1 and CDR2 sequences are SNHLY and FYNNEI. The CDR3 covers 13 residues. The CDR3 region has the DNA TGTGCCAGCCGGGACACCAAGAACACTGAAGCTTTCTTT. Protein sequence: CASRDTKNTEAFF.

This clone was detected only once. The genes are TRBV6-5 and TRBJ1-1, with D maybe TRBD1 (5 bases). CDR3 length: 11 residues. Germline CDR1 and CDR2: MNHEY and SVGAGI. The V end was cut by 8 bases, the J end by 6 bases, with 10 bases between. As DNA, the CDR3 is TGTGCCAGCGAGGGGAGGGCTGAAGCTTTCTTT. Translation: CASEGRAEAFF.

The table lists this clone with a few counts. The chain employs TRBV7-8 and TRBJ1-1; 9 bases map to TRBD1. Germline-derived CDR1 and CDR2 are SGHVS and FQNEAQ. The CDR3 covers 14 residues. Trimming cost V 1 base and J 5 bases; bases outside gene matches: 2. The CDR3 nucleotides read TGTGCCAGCAGCTTAGTACAGGGGGCGACTGAAGCTTTCTTT. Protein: CASSLVQGATEAFF.

The CDR3 DNA follows: TGTGCCAGCAGCTCCCCGGCAGGGGGGACCTACGAGCAGTACTTC. This sequence encodes CASSSPAGGTYEQYF. The V gene is TRBV7-8, the J gene TRBJ2-7; tentatively, D is TRBD1 (7 bases). This CDR3 is built from 15 residues. With 4 bases removed from V and 2 bases from J, the gap between germline ends came to 15 bases. Germline V lookup: CDR1 SGHVS, CDR2 FQNEAQ.

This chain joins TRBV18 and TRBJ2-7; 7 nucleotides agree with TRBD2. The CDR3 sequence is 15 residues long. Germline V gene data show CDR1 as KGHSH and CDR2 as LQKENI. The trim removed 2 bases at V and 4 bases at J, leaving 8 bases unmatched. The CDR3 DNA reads TGTGCCAGCTCACCAACGGGGGGTGGTAGGTACGAGCAGTACTTC. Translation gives CASSPTGGGRYEQYF.

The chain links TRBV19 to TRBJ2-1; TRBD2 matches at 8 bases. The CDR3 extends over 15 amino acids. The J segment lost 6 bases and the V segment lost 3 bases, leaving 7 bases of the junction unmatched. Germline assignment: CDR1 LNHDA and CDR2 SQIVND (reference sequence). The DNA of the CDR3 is TGTGCCAGTAGTATTATCGGGACTAGTTCCAATGAGCAGTTCTTC. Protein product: CASSIIGTSSNEQFF.